Below, 32 T cell receptor beta chains from the same sample are listed, as sequenced in a study of T cell responses to AZD1222 COVID-19 vaccine. The data were produced by immunoSEQ multiplex PCR, yet TCRdb's version contains in-frame clones alone and is incomplete. The sample includes roughly 130,000 clones, around 85% seen only once; the top ten take roughly 1.6%. The sample in question was peripheral blood, obtained on day 0 of AZD1222 vaccination. Receptors originate from an adult in good health.

V is TRBV20-1 and J is TRBJ2-4; the D is unclear. This CDR3 region has 13 residues. Germline CDR1 is DFQATT and CDR2 is SNEGSKA (reference sequence). The V gene lost 3 bases and the J gene lost 0 bases, with 6 bases spanning the gap. CDR3 protein: CSASRLAKNIQYF. The CDR3 coding sequence is TGCAGTGCTAGTAGATTAGCCAAAAACATTCAGTACTTC.

This chain uses TRBV6-5 with TRBJ2-5; D possibly uses TRBD1 or TRBD2 (5 bases each). The CDR3 runs 11 residues. The germline gives CDR1 MNHEY, CDR2 SVGAGI. V shed 6 bases and J shed 7 bases, with 9 bases lying between them. The chain's CDR3 is CASRGVGTQYF. DNA for the CDR3: TGTGCCAGCAGGGGGGTGGGGACCCAGTACTTC.

The J gene is TRBJ1-1, the V gene TRBV19, with TRBD1 identical over 8 bases. Looked up from germline, CDR1 is LNHDA and CDR2 is SQIVND (reference sequence). The CDR3 loop spans 15 amino acids. The V gene end was trimmed by 6 bases and the J gene end by 11 bases; junction bases not matched to a gene: 17. The DNA of the CDR3 is TGTGCCAGTAGCATAAACCTCCCCGGACAGGGTCGGGCTTTCTTT. Translating it yields CASSINLPGQGRAFF.

This clone was counted once. This chain connects TRBV3-1 (or the pseudogene TRBV3-2) to TRBJ1-2, with 9 bases lining up with TRBD1. Per germline, CDR1 LGHDT and CDR2 YNNKEL (reference sequence). There are 16 residues in the CDR3. V shed 5 bases and J 5 bases; nucleotides not matched to a gene: 12. As DNA, the CDR3 is TGTGCCAGCAGCACCCGACAGGGGGGGTCTTGGTATGGCTACACCTTC. Encoded protein: CASSTRQGGSWYGYTF.

The J gene is TRBJ2-7, the V gene TRBV28; 8 bases are a match to TRBD1. Germline values: CDR1 MDHEN, CDR2 SYDVKM. The CDR3 consists of 13 residues. V trimming: 4 bases; J trimming: 4 bases; junction bases outside the gene matches: 3. The CDR3 sequence: CASSSGGVYEQYF. Written as DNA, the CDR3 is TGTGCCAGCAGTTCAGGGGGCGTATACGAGCAGTACTTC. Based on the CDR3 plus reference TRBV28 and TRBJ2-7, the full variable domain is DVKVTQSSRYLVKRTGEKVFLECVQDMDHENMFWYRQDPGLGLRLIYFSYDVKMKEKGDIPEGYSVSREKKERFSLILESASTNQTSMYLCASSSGGVYEQYFGPGTRLTVT.

As to this clone: This CDR3 is also generated by other DNA sequences in the sample. This chain connects TRBV7-2 to TRBJ1-3; D is uncertain. V shed 1 base and J shed 0 bases, with 4 bases lying between them. CDR1 is SGHTA, CDR2 FQGNSA, per germline. This CDR3 spans 14 amino acids. For the CDR3, the DNA is TGTGCCAGCAGCTTAGGGAGCTCTGGAAACACCATATATTTT. It codes for CASSLGSSGNTIYF. Complete variable domain (other parts from reference TRBV7-2 and TRBJ1-3): GAGVSQSPSNKVTEKGKDVELRCDPISGHTALYWYRQSLGQGLEFLIYFQGNSAPDKSGLPSDRFSAERTGGSVSTLTIQRTQQEDSAVYLCASSLGSSGNTIYFGEGSWLTVV.

The V gene is TRBV18, the J gene TRBJ1-1; D gene unclear. CDR3 length: 14 amino acids. Trimming took 0 bases from V and 4 from J, leaving 9 bases between them. CDR1 KGHSH and CDR2 LQKENI come from the germline V gene. The CDR3 bases are TGTGCCAGCTCACCACCCACAGTCGGCACTGAAGCTTTCTTT. Residues: CASSPPTVGTEAFF. The whole variable domain, remainder taken from reference TRBV18 and TRBJ1-1, is NAGVMQNPRHLVRRRGQEARLRCSPMKGHSHVYWYRQLPEEGLKFMVYLQKENIIDESGMPKERFSAEFPKEGPSILRIQQVVRGDSAAYFCASSPPTVGTEAFFGQGTRLTVV.

The rearrangement uses TRBV7-9 and TRBJ1-4; D is perhaps TRBD1 (6 bases). This CDR3 spans 13 amino acids. Germline CDR1 SEHNR, CDR2 FQNEAQ (reference sequence). Deletions cut 6 bases from V and 6 bases from J, with 11 bases between. CDR3 DNA: TGTGCCAGCAGGATGACAGGCTATGAAAAACTGTTTTTT. Residues: CASRMTGYEKLFF.

The gene calls are TRBV11-2 and TRBJ2-7; tentative D call: TRBD1 (6 bases). Germline V lookup: CDR1 SGHAT, CDR2 FQNNGV. Trimming took 5 bases from V and 1 from J, leaving 9 bases between them. The CDR3 runs to 13 residues. The chain's CDR3 is CASSPGQSYEQYF. In DNA, the CDR3 is TGTGCCAGCAGCCCCGGACAGTCCTACGAGCAGTACTTC.

CDR3 DNA sequence: TGTGCCAGCTCACCGCAGTTGGGGGAGGGCAATGAGCAGTTCTTC. This codes for CASSPQLGEGNEQFF. The chain carries TRBV18 and TRBJ2-1, with TRBD2 matching over 7 bases. The ends lost 3 bases at V and 6 bases at J; junction bases unmatched: 8. The CDR3 consists of 15 residues. Germline V gives CDR1 KGHSH, CDR2 LQKENI.

The chain joins TRBV24-1 to TRBJ1-4; TRBD1 might be the D (6 bases). The CDR3 has 16 amino acids. V was cut by 5 bases and J by 0 bases, with 12 bases left in between. Germline V CDR1 and CDR2: KGHDR, SFDVKD. CDR3 amino acids: CATSGTDFATNEKLFF. The CDR3 nucleotides are TGTGCCACCAGTGGGACAGACTTCGCAACTAATGAAAAACTGTTTTTT.

The chain links TRBV30 to TRBJ1-4, with D unclear. There are 13 residues in the CDR3. Germline CDR1 is GTSNPN and CDR2 is SVGIG (reference sequence). V was cut by 8 bases and J by 0 bases, with 10 bases left in between. CDR3 DNA: TGTGCCGTACGGGTTGCAACTAATGAAAAACTGTTTTTT. Protein: CAVRVATNEKLFF.

The chain is built from TRBV9 and TRBJ1-1; 9 bases agree with TRBD1. Trimming removed 2 bases from V and 4 bases from J; junction bases left unmatched: 3. This CDR3 is 14 amino acids long. Germline CDR1 is SGDLS and CDR2 is YYNGEE. CDR3 loop: CASSVRTGATEAFF. CDR3 coding DNA: TGTGCCAGCAGCGTGCGGACAGGGGCCACTGAAGCTTTCTTT.

This clone occurred once. The gene calls are TRBV4-3 and TRBJ2-1, with a possible D match to TRBD2 (6 bases). The CDR3 runs 13 residues. Per the germline V gene, CDR1 is LGHNA and CDR2 is YSLEER. Trimming removed 4 bases from V and 8 bases from J, with 12 bases in between. For the CDR3, the DNA is TGCGCCAGCAGCCGTGGGGCGGGGTATGAGCAGTTCTTC. This codes for CASSRGAGYEQFF.

V gene TRBV9 combines with J gene TRBJ2-2, with 10 bases that match TRBD1. This CDR3 is built from 16 residues. J gave up 6 bases and V 1 base, and 6 bases lay outside the gene matches. Germline V gene data show CDR1 as SGDLS and CDR2 as YYNGEE. The CDR3 protein is CASSVRGQGKPGELFF. The CDR3 nucleotides are TGTGCCAGCAGCGTAAGGGGACAGGGGAAACCCGGGGAGCTGTTTTTT.

The rearrangement joins TRBV9 to TRBJ2-5, with 10 positions matching TRBD1. Germline V CDR1 and CDR2: SGDLS, YYNGEE. The CDR3 runs 14 residues. V was pared by 4 bases and J by 5 bases, with 5 bases of the junction left unmatched. The CDR3 loop is CASSWTGGLETQYF. The CDR3 DNA reads TGTGCCAGCAGCTGGACAGGGGGGTTGGAGACCCAGTACTTC.

The V gene is TRBV3-1 (or the pseudogene TRBV3-2), the J gene TRBJ1-1; 8 bases map to TRBD1. The germline CDR1 and CDR2 sequences are LGHDT and YNNKEL (reference sequence). The CDR3 covers 16 residues. V dropped 1 base and J dropped 4; count of bases not matched to a gene: 8. The CDR3 region has the DNA TGTGCCAGCAGCCAAGTTCCCAGGGGGCAGGGCACTGAAGCTTTCTTT. Its protein is CASSQVPRGQGTEAFF.

The chain couples TRBV7-9 to TRBJ1-1; D is ambiguous. The V gene lost 2 bases and the J gene lost 1 base, with 5 bases spanning the gap. This CDR3 has 13 amino acids. Germline V gene data show CDR1 as SEHNR and CDR2 as FQNEAQ (reference sequence). The CDR3: CASSLSANTEAFF. CDR3 in DNA: TGTGCCAGCAGCTTATCTGCGAACACTGAAGCTTTCTTT.

The V and J genes are TRBV5-1 and TRBJ1-4, with D maybe TRBD1 (5 bases). This CDR3 has 14 residues. The V gene's germline CDR1 is SGHRS and CDR2 YFSETQ. V shed 3 bases and J shed 3 bases, with 9 bases lying between them. The CDR3, as DNA: TGCGCCAGCAGCTCACAGGTCGCTAATGAAAAACTGTTTTTT. This sequence encodes CASSSQVANEKLFF.

This chain joins TRBV6-2 or TRBV6-3 and TRBJ1-2; D uncertain. Looked up from germline, CDR1 is MNHEY and CDR2 is SVGEGT. Trimming pared 3 bases from V and 2 bases from J, leaving 7 bases between. There are 13 residues in the CDR3. Written as DNA, the CDR3 is TGTGCCAGCAGTTATGGTCTAAACTATGGCTACACCTTC. This codes for CASSYGLNYGYTF.

This chain connects TRBV18 to TRBJ2-7, with 7 bases fitting TRBD2. CDR1 is KGHSH, CDR2 LQKENI, per germline. The CDR3 runs 16 residues. The junction had 14 bases not matched to a gene; V was cut back by 2 bases and J by 7 bases. CDR3 region: CASSPAKGLSYREQYF. The CDR3 region has the DNA TGTGCCAGCTCACCAGCTAAGGGACTATCATACCGGGAGCAGTACTTC.

This clone was found a few times. The genes are TRBV9 and TRBJ1-4; no reliable D call. Trimming stripped 1 base from V and 11 bases from J, with 15 bases between. The germline V gene encodes CDR1 SGDLS and CDR2 YYNGEE. The CDR3 extends over 14 amino acids. The CDR3 nucleotides read TGTGCCAGCAGCGTAAGTGTTGCAGATTCTAAACTGTTTTTT. Amino acids: CASSVSVADSKLFF.

This rearrangement joins TRBV15 to TRBJ1-4; TRBD1 agrees at 7 bases. There are 18 residues in the CDR3. The junction had 10 bases not matched to a gene; V was cut back by 0 bases and J by 3 bases. The germline V gene has CDR1 LNHNV and CDR2 YYDKDF (reference sequence). Here the CDR3 reads CATSRDQGGQRANEKLFF. CDR3 DNA: TGTGCCACCAGCAGAGATCAGGGGGGGCAGAGGGCTAATGAAAAACTGTTTTTT.

The V gene is TRBV25-1, the J gene TRBJ1-2, with D unresolved. V shed 4 bases and J shed 3 bases, with 9 bases lying between them. Germline CDR1 and CDR2: MGHDK and SYGVNS. The CDR3 sequence is 13 residues long. The CDR3 region is CASSATPDYGYTF. CDR3 in DNA: TGTGCCAGCAGTGCGACCCCGGACTATGGCTACACCTTC.

V gene TRBV9 combines with J gene TRBJ1-3, with D perhaps matching TRBD1 (6 bases). This CDR3 comprises 16 residues. V shed 4 bases and J shed 0 bases, with 14 bases lying between them. The germline gives CDR1 SGDLS, CDR2 YYNGEE. The CDR3 here is CASSPRTAGSGNTIYF. CDR3 coding DNA: TGTGCCAGCAGCCCACGGACAGCCGGCTCTGGAAACACCATATATTTT.

The chain recombines TRBV10-3 with TRBJ2-7, with D uncertain. Trimming shortened V by 8 bases and J by 0 bases, and 14 bases separated the two germline ends. This CDR3 contains 14 residues. Germline-derived CDR1 and CDR2 are ENHRY and SYGVKD. CDR3 DNA: TGTGCCATCCGAAGTCTGAAGAGCTCCTACGAGCAGTACTTC. This codes for CAIRSLKSSYEQYF.

The chain is built from TRBV7-3 and TRBJ1-6, with 10 bases that match TRBD1. The germline gives CDR1 SGHTA, CDR2 FQGTGA. V shed 2 bases and J 6 bases; nucleotides not matched to a gene: 4. The CDR3 runs to 16 residues. The CDR3 protein is CASSLGQGGRNSPLHF. The CDR3 DNA reads TGTGCCAGCAGCTTAGGACAGGGGGGTCGTAATTCACCCCTCCACTTT. The variable domain in full, with the rest retrieved from reference TRBV7-3 and TRBJ1-6, is GAGVSQTPSNKVTEKGKYVELRCDPISGHTALYWYRQSLGQGPEFLIYFQGTGAADDSGLPNDRFFAVRPEGSVSTLKIQRTERGDSAVYLCASSLGQGGRNSPLHFGNGTRLTVT.

This clone was observed a few times. This chain uses TRBV10-3 with TRBJ1-4; TRBD1 aligns across 9 bases. Unmatched junction bases numbered 8, after V lost 5 bases and J lost 7 bases. The CDR3 is 15 amino acids. From germline, CDR1 is ENHRY and CDR2 SYGVKD. The CDR3: CAISNRGTGSEKLFF. As DNA, the CDR3 is TGTGCCATCAGTAATAGGGGGACAGGGAGTGAAAAACTGTTTTTT.

The chain combines TRBV27 with TRBJ1-2; D is perhaps TRBD1 (6 bases). Trimming left V 5 bases short and J 8 bases short, with 15 bases between. Germline V gives CDR1 MNHEY, CDR2 SMNVEV (reference sequence). CDR3 length: 13 residues. CDR3 DNA: TGTGCCAGCAGTGTACAGGGCGGTGGAGGCTACACCTTC. Amino acids: CASSVQGGGGYTF.

The chain couples TRBV29-1 to TRBJ1-3; no firm D call. V lost 6 bases and J lost 0, with 12 bases in between. The CDR3 runs 14 residues. Germline loops: CDR1 SQVTM, CDR2 ANQGSEA. CDR3 loop: CSVGTGLSGNTIYF. The CDR3 region has the DNA TGCAGCGTCGGTACTGGCCTCTCTGGAAACACCATATATTTT.

The chain has TRBV5-1 and TRBJ2-6; TRBD2 might be the D (5 bases). CDR1 SGHRS and CDR2 YFSETQ come from the germline V gene. V lost 0 bases to trimming and J lost 0 bases, with 10 bases between them. This CDR3 comprises 17 residues. The CDR3 coding sequence is TGCGCCAGCAGCTTGGGTCGGGGTGTCTCTGGGGCCAACGTCCTGACTTTC. Its protein product is CASSLGRGVSGANVLTF.

V and J are TRBV18 and TRBJ2-1, with 8 nucleotides matching TRBD2. Germline CDR1 KGHSH, CDR2 LQKENI. The CDR3 sequence is 15 residues long. J lost 8 bases, V lost 1 base, and 7 bases had no gene match. CDR3 DNA: TGTGCCAGCTCACCACAAAGCGGGGGCGGGCATGAGCAGTTCTTC. Protein sequence: CASSPQSGGGHEQFF.